This TCR beta chain originates from a study of blood T cell repertoires in COVID-19. After removal of 6 bases from V and 2 bases from J, the junction contained 5 bases not matched to a gene. This CDR3 is 14 amino acids long. CDR1 and CDR2 (germline): MDHEN, SYDVKM. Original processing notes: Nucleated cell counts were estimated from reference gene primer amplification. The assay was immunoSEQ multiplex PCR, and TCRdb's table has in-frame clones only and misses some. Clonal size and the V and J genes are those of that table, whereas D and trimming came from the DNA. The sample holds 150,000 to 200,000 clones; 86% are singletons and the top ten take 2.5% to 3.5%.

The V call is TRBV28, the J call TRBJ2-7, with 9 bases aligning to TRBD2. The clonotype was recovered from a woman younger than 45 with active or convalescent COVID-19. Sequencing was done on a sample of peripheral blood. The CDR3 protein is CASRSGTSPYEQYF. The DNA of the CDR3 is TGTGCCAGCAGGTCCGGGACTAGCCCCTACGAGCAGTACTTC.